The following is a TCR beta chain sequence with its context. The data derive from a study of control samples from healthy donors and cancer patients. Deletions cut 6 bases from V and 3 bases from J, with 9 bases between. The CDR3 consists of 12 residues. The assay was immunoSEQ multiplex PCR, and TCRdb's table has in-frame clones only and misses some. This sample has 160,000 or so clones; 96% occur once, and the top ten carry just over 1%. This sequence originates from a woman in her thirties in good health. The sequenced sample was blood. V gene TRBV12-3 or TRBV12-4 combines with J gene TRBJ2-7; the D call may be TRBD1 or TRBD2 (5 bases each). This CDR3 is CASSRGDYEQYF. The CDR3 DNA is TGTGCCAGCAGCCGAGGGGACTACGAGCAGTACTTC.